This TCR beta chain was sequenced for a study of blood T cell repertoires in COVID-19. About the study: Samples taken during acute and convalescent COVID-19 were collected in the United States, Italy and Spain.

The repertoire was sequenced with immunoSEQ multiplex PCR; TCRdb's copy has only in-frame clones and lacks some. Of 250,000 to 350,000 clones in the sample, around nine tenths were seen once. The junction had 7 bases not matched to a gene; V was cut back by 4 bases and J by 0 bases. Looked up from germline, CDR1 is MDHEN and CDR2 is SYDVKM. The CDR3 covers 17 residues. The chain joins TRBV28 to TRBJ2-3; 10 bases map to TRBD1. Sequencing used peripheral blood. This receptor was taken from a woman in her fifties or sixties with acute or convalescent COVID-19. CDR3 nucleotide sequence: TGTGCCAGCAGTTCCCACCTGGGACAGGGGAGCACAGATACGCAGTATTTT. This translates into CASSSHLGQGSTDTQYF.